This TCR beta chain was documented in a study of blood T cell repertoires in COVID-19. Profiling relied on immunoSEQ multiplex PCR, and the TCRdb table lists in-frame clones only, not all of them. The data contain around 190,000 clones, about 80% of them singletons. The length of the CDR3 is 15 residues. Per germline, CDR1 SGHAT and CDR2 FQDESV (reference sequence). The V segment lost 6 bases and the J segment 2 bases; nucleotides outside the gene matches: 8. This sequence originates from a woman aged 50 to 60 with active or convalescent COVID-19. Material: peripheral blood. The J gene is TRBJ2-7, the V gene TRBV11-1; 9 positions agree with TRBD2. CDR3 residues: CASRSLAGQAYEQYF. The DNA for the CDR3 is TGTGCCAGCAGGTCTCTAGCGGGACAAGCCTACGAGCAGTACTTC.